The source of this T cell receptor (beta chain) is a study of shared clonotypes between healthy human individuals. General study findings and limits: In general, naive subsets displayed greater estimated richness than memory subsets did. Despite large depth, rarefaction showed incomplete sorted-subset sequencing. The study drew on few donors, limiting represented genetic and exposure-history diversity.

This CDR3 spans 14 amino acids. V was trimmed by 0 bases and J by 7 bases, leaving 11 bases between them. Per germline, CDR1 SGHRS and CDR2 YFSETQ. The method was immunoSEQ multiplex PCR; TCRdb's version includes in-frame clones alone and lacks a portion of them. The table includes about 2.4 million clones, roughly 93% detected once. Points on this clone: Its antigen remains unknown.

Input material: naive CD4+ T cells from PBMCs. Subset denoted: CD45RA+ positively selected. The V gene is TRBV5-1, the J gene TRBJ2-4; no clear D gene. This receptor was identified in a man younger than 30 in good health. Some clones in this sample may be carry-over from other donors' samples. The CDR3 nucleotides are TGCGCCAGCAGCTTGGGACGGTCCGGGAACATTCAGTACTTC. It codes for CASSLGRSGNIQYF.